This record concerns one T cell receptor (beta chain) sequence. Its antigen is not known. There are 16 residues in the CDR3. CDR1 is SNHLY, CDR2 FYNNEI, per germline. Trimming took 6 bases from V and 0 from J; bases not matched to a gene: 8. 13 Jbeta primers and 60 Vbeta primers were used for the PCR. As handled by the study authors: In a later analysis, roughly 86 million unique TCR beta chains included roughly 11 million shared by two or more donors. Clones were read by immunoSEQ multiplex PCR, and TCRdb kept only the in-frame ones, dropping some. V, J and clone size are those of that table, while D and trimming were read from the DNA. The data contain more than 110,000 clones, less than 85% of them singletons. These data come from a study of cytomegalovirus exposure and HLA in healthy donors. Study-wide points: TRBV6-2, TRBV6-3 and other indistinguishable V segments were excluded.

V is TRBV2 and J is TRBJ2-4; 7 bases match TRBD2. The sequence was obtained from a woman aged 50 to 60 in good health and CMV-seropositive. The sample taken for sequencing was PBMCs. For the CDR3, the DNA is TGTGCCAGCAGGCGGGGGACTTCTAAAGCCAAAAACATTCAGTACTTC. It specifies CASRRGTSKAKNIQYF. The complete variable domain, with remaining parts taken from reference TRBV2 and TRBJ2-4, reads EPEVTQTPSHQVTQMGQEVILRCVPISNHLYFYWYRQILGQKVEFLVSFYNNEISEKSEIFDDQFSVERPDGSNFTLKIRSTKLEDSAMYFCASRRGTSKAKNIQYFGAGTRLSVL.